This TCR beta chain comes out of a study of control samples from healthy donors and cancer patients. The germline V gene encodes CDR1 ENHRY and CDR2 SYGVKD. The CDR3 has 19 residues. Trimming at V came to 2 bases and at J to 0 bases, leaving 6 bases not matched to a gene. Only in-frame clones appear in the TCRdb table, and some are missing; sequencing was by immunoSEQ multiplex PCR. The sample has over 150,000 clones, roughly 94% seen once. The rearrangement joins TRBV10-3 to TRBJ2-3; 15 nucleotides match TRBD2. The receptor was isolated from a man between 60 and 70 years old with colorectal cancer. The sequencing input was PBMCs. CDR3 in DNA: TGTGCCATCAGTGAGGGACTAGCGGGGGGGATCTCTAGCACAGATACGCAGTATTTT. Translation gives CAISEGLAGGISSTDTQYF.